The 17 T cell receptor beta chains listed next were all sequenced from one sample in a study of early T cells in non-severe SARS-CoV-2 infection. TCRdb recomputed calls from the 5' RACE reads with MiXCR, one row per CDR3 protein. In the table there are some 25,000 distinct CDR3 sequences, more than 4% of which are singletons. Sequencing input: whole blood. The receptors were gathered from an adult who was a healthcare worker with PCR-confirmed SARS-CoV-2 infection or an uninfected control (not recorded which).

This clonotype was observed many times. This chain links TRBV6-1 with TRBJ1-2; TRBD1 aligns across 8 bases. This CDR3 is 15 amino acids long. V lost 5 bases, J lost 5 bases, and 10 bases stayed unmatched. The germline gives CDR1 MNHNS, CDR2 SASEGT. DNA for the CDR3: TGTGCCAGCAGTTCCTCAATAGGACAGGGATATGGCTACACCTTC. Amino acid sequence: CASSSSIGQGYGYTF.

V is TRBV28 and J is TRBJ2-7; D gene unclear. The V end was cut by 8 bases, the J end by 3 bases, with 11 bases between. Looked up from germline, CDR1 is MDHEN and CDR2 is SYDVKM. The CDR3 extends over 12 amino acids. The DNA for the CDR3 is TGTGCCAGCGCTGGGAACTACTACGAGCAGTACTTC. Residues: CASAGNYYEQYF.

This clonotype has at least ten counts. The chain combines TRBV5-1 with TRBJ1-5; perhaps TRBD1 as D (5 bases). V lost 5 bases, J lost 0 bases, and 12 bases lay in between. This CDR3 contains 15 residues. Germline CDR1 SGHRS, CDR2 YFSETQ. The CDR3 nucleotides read TGCGCCAGCAGGCCAGAACAGGATAGCAATCAGCCCCAGCATTTT. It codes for CASRPEQDSNQPQHF.

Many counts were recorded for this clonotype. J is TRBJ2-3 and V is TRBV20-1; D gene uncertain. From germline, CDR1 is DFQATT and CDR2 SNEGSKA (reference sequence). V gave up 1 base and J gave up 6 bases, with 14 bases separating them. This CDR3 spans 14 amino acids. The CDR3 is CSARGRVIVDTQYF. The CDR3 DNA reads TGCAGTGCTAGAGGAAGAGTCATAGTGGATACGCAGTATTTT.

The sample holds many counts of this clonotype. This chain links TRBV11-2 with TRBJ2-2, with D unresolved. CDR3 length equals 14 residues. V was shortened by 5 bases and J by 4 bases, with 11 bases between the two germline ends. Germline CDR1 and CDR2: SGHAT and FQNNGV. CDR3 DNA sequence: TGTGCCAGCAGCCACCTTATGGGCACCGGGGAGCTGTTTTTT. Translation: CASSHLMGTGELFF.

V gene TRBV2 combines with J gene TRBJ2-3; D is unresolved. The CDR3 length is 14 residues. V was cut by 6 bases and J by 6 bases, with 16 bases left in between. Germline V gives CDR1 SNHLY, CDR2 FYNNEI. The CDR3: CASRGPGFDDTQYF. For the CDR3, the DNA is TGTGCCAGCAGGGGTCCGGGTTTCGATGATACGCAGTATTTT.

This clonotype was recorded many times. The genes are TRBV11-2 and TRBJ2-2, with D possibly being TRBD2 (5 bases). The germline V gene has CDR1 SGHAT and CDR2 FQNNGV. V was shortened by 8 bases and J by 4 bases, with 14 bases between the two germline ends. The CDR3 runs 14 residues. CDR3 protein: CASLLRGSTGELFF. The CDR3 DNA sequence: TGTGCCAGCCTTCTCAGAGGGAGCACCGGGGAGCTGTTTTTT. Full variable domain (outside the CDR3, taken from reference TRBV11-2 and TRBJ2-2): EAGVAQSPRYKIIEKRQSVAFWCNPISGHATLYWYQQILGQGPKLLIQFQNNGVVDDSQLPKDRFSAERLKGVDSTLKIQPAKLEDSAVYLCASLLRGSTGELFFGEGSRLTVL.

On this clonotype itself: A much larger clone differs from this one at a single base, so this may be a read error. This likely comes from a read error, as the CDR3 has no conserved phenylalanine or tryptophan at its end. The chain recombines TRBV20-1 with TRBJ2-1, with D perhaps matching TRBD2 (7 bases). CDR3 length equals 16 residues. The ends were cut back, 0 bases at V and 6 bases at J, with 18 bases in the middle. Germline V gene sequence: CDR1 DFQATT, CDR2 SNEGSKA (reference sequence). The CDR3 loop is CSARDLQGGSFNEQFS. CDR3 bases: TGCAGTGCTAGAGATCTACAGGGAGGGTCATTCAATGAGCAGTTCTCC.

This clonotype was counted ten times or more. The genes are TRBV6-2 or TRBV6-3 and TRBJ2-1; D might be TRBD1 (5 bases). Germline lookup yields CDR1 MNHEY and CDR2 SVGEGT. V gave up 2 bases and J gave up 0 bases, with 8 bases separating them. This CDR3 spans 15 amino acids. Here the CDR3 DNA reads TGTGCCAGCAGTTACGCAGGGAACTCCTACAATGAGCAGTTCTTC. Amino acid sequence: CASSYAGNSYNEQFF.

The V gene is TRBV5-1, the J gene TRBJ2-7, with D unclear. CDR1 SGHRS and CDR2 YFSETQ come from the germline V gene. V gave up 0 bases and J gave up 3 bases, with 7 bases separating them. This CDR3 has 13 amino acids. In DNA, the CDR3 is TGCGCCAGCAGCTTGGTTCACAGCTACGAGCAGTACTTC. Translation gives CASSLVHSYEQYF. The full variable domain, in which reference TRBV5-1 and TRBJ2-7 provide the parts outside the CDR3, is KAGVTQTPRYLIKTRGQQVTLSCSPISGHRSVSWYQQTPGQGLQFLFEYFSETQRNKGNFPGRFSGRQFSNSRSEMNVSTLELGDSALYLCASSLVHSYEQYFGPGTRLTVT.

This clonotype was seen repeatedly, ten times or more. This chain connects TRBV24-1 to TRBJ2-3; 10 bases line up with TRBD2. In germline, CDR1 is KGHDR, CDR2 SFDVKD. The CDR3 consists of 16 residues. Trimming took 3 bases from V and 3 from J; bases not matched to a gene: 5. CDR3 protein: CATSDSGRARTDTQYF. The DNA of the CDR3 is TGTGCCACCAGTGATAGCGGGAGGGCCCGGACAGATACGCAGTATTTT.

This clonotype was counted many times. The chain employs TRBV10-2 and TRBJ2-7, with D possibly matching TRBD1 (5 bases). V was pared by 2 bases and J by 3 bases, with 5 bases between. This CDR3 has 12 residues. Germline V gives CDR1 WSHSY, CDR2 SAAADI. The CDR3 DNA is TGCGCCAGCAGTGAGCAGGGCTACGAGCAGTACTTC. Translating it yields CASSEQGYEQYF.

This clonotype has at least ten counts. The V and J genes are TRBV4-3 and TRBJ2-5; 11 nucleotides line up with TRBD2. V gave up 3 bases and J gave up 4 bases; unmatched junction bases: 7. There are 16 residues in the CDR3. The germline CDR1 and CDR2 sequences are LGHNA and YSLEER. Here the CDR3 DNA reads TGCGCCAGCAGCCAGGGTTTAGCGGGAGGGCGAGAGACCCAGTACTTC. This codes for CASSQGLAGGRETQYF.

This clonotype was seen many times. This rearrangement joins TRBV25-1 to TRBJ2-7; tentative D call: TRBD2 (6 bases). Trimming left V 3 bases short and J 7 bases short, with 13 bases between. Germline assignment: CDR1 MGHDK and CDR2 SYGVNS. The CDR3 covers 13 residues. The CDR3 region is CASSDLLGGEQYF. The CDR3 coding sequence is TGTGCCAGCAGTGACCTTCTCGGGGGTGAGCAGTACTTC.

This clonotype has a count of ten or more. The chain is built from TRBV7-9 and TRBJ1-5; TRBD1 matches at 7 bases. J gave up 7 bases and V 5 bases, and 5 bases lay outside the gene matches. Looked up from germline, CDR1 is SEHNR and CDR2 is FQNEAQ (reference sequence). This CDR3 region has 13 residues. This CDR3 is CASSRQGLQPQHF. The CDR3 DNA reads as TGTGCCAGCAGCAGACAGGGACTGCAGCCCCAGCATTTT.

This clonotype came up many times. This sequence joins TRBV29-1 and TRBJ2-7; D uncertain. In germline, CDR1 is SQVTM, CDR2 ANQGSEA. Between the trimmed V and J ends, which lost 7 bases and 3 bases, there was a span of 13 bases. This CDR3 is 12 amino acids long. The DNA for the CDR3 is TGCAGCGACCCGACCCCGCGCTACGAGCAGTACTTC. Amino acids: CSDPTPRYEQYF.

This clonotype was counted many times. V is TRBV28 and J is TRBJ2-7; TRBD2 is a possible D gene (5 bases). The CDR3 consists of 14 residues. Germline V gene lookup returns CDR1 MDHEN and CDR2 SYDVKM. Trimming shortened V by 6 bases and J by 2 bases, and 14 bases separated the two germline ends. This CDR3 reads CASSLLGDTYEQYF. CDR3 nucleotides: TGTGCCAGCAGCCTCCTCGGGGATACCTACGAGCAGTACTTC.